A single sample gave rise to the 30 T cell receptor beta chains below, sequenced in a study of blood T cell repertoires in COVID-19. Profiling relied on immunoSEQ multiplex PCR, and the TCRdb table lists in-frame clones only, not all of them. The sample carries approximately 100,000 clones, 88% recorded once. The sequencing input was peripheral blood. The receptors shown here come from a woman in her sixties with acute or convalescent COVID-19.

The chain employs TRBV6-5 and TRBJ1-1; no definite D call. The CDR3 is 14 amino acids. Germline CDR1 is MNHEY and CDR2 is SVGAGI. Trimming left V 7 bases short and J 4 bases short, with 16 bases between. The DNA of the CDR3 is TGTGCCAGCACTCAACGGCGGGAGAGCACTGAAGCTTTCTTT. This sequence encodes CASTQRRESTEAFF.

This chain connects TRBV6-5 to TRBJ2-1, with TRBD2 matching over 9 bases. The CDR3 spans 16 residues. V shed 1 base and J 8 bases; nucleotides not matched to a gene: 9. Germline loops: CDR1 MNHEY, CDR2 SVGAGI. CDR3 loop: CASSYYRTSARYEQFF. CDR3 in DNA: TGTGCCAGCAGTTACTACCGGACTAGCGCGAGGTATGAGCAGTTCTTC.

The chain couples TRBV19 to TRBJ1-1; TRBD1 matches 10 bases. The CDR3 spans 17 residues. The germline CDR1 and CDR2 sequences are LNHDA and SQIVND (reference sequence). V shed 2 bases and J 4 bases; nucleotides not matched to a gene: 10. DNA of the CDR3: TGTGCCAGTAGTATATGTCGACAGGGGGCATATTGCACTGAAGCTTTCTTT. Its protein is CASSICRQGAYCTEAFF.

The chain combines TRBV5-1 with TRBJ2-5; TRBD2 aligns across 13 bases. CDR3 size: 15 residues. Germline V lookup: CDR1 SGHRS, CDR2 YFSETQ. Germline trimming cut 4 bases from V and 3 bases from J; bases unmatched to any gene: 3. The CDR3 coding sequence is TGCGCCAGCAGCCGAGGGACTAGCGGGGAAGAGACCCAGTACTTC. Translated, it gives CASSRGTSGEETQYF.

This chain connects TRBV10-1 to TRBJ2-7, with 7 bases identical to TRBD1. Germline V gene lookup returns CDR1 WNHNN and CDR2 SYGVQD (reference sequence). V dropped 5 bases and J dropped 1; count of bases not matched to a gene: 8. The CDR3 is 15 amino acids. The CDR3 here is CASSRTGAGSYEQYF. In nucleotides, the CDR3 is TGCGCCAGCAGTCGTACAGGGGCCGGATCCTACGAGCAGTACTTC.

The chain couples TRBV13 to TRBJ1-1; D uncertain. The CDR3 is made up of 12 amino acids. The V end was cut by 4 bases, the J end by 7 bases, with 10 bases between. Looked up from germline, CDR1 is PRHDT and CDR2 is FYEKMQ (reference sequence). The CDR3 DNA reads TGTGCCAGCAGCTCCACGTTGCGTGAAGCTTTCTTT. Translating gives CASSSTLREAFF.

The chain has TRBV2 and TRBJ2-3; maybe TRBD2 (8 bases). Trimming removed 10 bases at V and 4 bases at J, with 15 bases between. The length of the CDR3 is 13 residues. Germline V CDR1 and CDR2: SNHLY, FYNNEI. CDR3 nucleotides: TGTGCCACCCCGGGAGGGGGCCCAGATACGCAGTATTTT. It specifies CATPGGGPDTQYF.

The chain links TRBV23-1 to TRBJ2-7; 7 bases line up with TRBD1. TRBV23-1 is an open reading frame, and its role is uncertain. The length of the CDR3 is 17 residues. J lost 4 bases, V lost 2 bases, and 14 bases had no gene match. The CDR3 nucleotides are TGCGCCAGCAGTCAAGCCATCCGACAGGGCAGTTGTTACGAGCAGTACTTC. Translated: CASSQAIRQGSCYEQYF.

The rearrangement joins TRBV16 to TRBJ2-3, with 7 bases lining up with TRBD1. The CDR3 loop spans 15 amino acids. Looked up from germline, CDR1 is KGHSY and CDR2 is FQNENV. V shed 6 bases, J shed 2 bases, and the junction held 8 bases outside the gene matches. The CDR3 here is CASRGRGRPTDTQYF. CDR3 coding DNA: TGTGCCAGCAGAGGAAGGGGGCGCCCCACAGATACGCAGTATTTT. Filled out from reference TRBV16 and TRBJ2-3, the complete variable domain reads GEEVAQTPKHLVRGEGQKAKLYCAPIKGHSYVFWYQQVLKNEFKFLISFQNENVFDETGMPKERFSAKCLPNSPCSLEIQATKLEDSAVYFCASRGRGRPTDTQYFGPGTRLTVL.

The chain carries TRBV20-1 and TRBJ1-1, with 8 positions matching TRBD1. Germline assignment: CDR1 DFQATT and CDR2 SNEGSKA (reference sequence). Losses at the gene ends were 4 bases for V and 11 bases for J; bases not matched to a gene: 6. There are 11 residues in the CDR3. CDR3 loop: CSAIQGERAFF. The CDR3 nucleotides are TGCAGTGCTATACAGGGGGAGAGGGCTTTCTTT.

This chain joins TRBV7-9 and TRBJ2-3; TRBD2 aligns across 8 bases. The CDR3 sequence is 17 residues long. CDR1 is SEHNR and CDR2 is FQNEAQ in the germline V gene (reference sequence). J lost 4 bases, V lost 5 bases, and 14 bases had no gene match. CDR3 DNA: TGTGCCAGCAGCGATTGGACCAGCGGGAGTCGCCCAGATACGCAGTATTTT. Residues: CASSDWTSGSRPDTQYF.

The CDR3 nucleotides are TGTGCCAGTAGTACCGTGGGACAGGCGGGGCAGTTCTTC. It translates to CASSTVGQAGQFF. This chain uses TRBV19 with TRBJ2-1, with 8 bases identical to TRBD1. V lost 4 bases, J lost 12 bases, and 8 bases stayed unmatched. The CDR3 spans 13 residues. CDR1 and CDR2 (germline): LNHDA, SQIVND (reference sequence).

This clone was seen a few times. J is TRBJ2-1 and V is TRBV7-2; D unresolved. CDR1 SGHTA and CDR2 FQGNSA come from the germline V gene. CDR3 length equals 12 residues. V lost 1 base to trimming and J lost 10 bases, with 8 bases between them. The CDR3, as DNA: TGTGCCAGCAGCTTAGGCACCCGGGAGCAGTTCTTC. This sequence encodes CASSLGTREQFF. The full variable domain, completed using reference TRBV7-2 and TRBJ2-1, is GAGVSQSPSNKVTEKGKDVELRCDPISGHTALYWYRQSLGQGLEFLIYFQGNSAPDKSGLPSDRFSAERTGGSVSTLTIQRTQQEDSAVYLCASSLGTREQFFGPGTRLTVL.

The chain carries TRBV10-1 and TRBJ2-1; 11 bases align to TRBD2. CDR3 length: 17 amino acids. CDR1 is WNHNN and CDR2 is SYGVQD in the germline V gene (reference sequence). Germline trimming cut 4 bases from V and 1 base from J; bases unmatched to any gene: 6. The CDR3, as DNA: TGCGCCAGCAGTGGATGGACTAGCGGGCGATCCTACAATGAGCAGTTCTTC. Its translation: CASSGWTSGRSYNEQFF.

The rearrangement joins TRBV24-1 to TRBJ2-2; TRBD1 might be the D (5 bases). This CDR3 is built from 15 residues. The V and J ends lost 6 bases and 6 bases respectively, with 16 bases between them. Germline loops: CDR1 KGHDR, CDR2 SFDVKD. The CDR3 region has the DNA TGTGCCACCAGTTCCAGACAGCTCACCCCCGGGGAGCTGTTTTTT. Translated, it gives CATSSRQLTPGELFF.

The chain recombines TRBV28 with TRBJ2-7, with TRBD2 matching over 12 bases. With 6 bases clipped from V and 2 bases from J, the junction kept 5 bases outside the gene matches. Per the germline V gene, CDR1 is MDHEN and CDR2 is SYDVKM. This CDR3 region has 15 residues. DNA for the CDR3: TGTGCCAGCAGACTACTAGCGGGAGGACCCTACGAGCAGTACTTC. It yields the protein CASRLLAGGPYEQYF. The full variable domain, its missing parts supplied by reference TRBV28 and TRBJ2-7, is DVKVTQSSRYLVKRTGEKVFLECVQDMDHENMFWYRQDPGLGLRLIYFSYDVKMKEKGDIPEGYSVSREKKERFSLILESASTNQTSMYLCASRLLAGGPYEQYFGPGTRLTVT.

V gene TRBV9 combines with J gene TRBJ2-3; D gene unclear. The V gene lost 0 bases and the J gene lost 1 base, with 9 bases spanning the gap. The germline gives CDR1 SGDLS, CDR2 YYNGEE. The CDR3 loop spans 15 amino acids. The DNA of the CDR3 is TGTGCCAGCAGCGTAGGTGGGCTTCGCACAGATACGCAGTATTTT. It codes for CASSVGGLRTDTQYF.

The rearrangement joins TRBV28 to TRBJ1-2; 7 nucleotides line up with TRBD1. Per the germline V gene, CDR1 is MDHEN and CDR2 is SYDVKM. This CDR3 spans 15 amino acids. V shed 6 bases and J 2 bases; nucleotides not matched to a gene: 9. CDR3 nucleotide sequence: TGTGCCAGCAGCCCGACGGACAGGTCAAACTATGGCTACACCTTC. Translating it yields CASSPTDRSNYGYTF.

The chain links TRBV5-1 to TRBJ2-7; D might be TRBD2 (5 bases). Germline V lookup: CDR1 SGHRS, CDR2 YFSETQ. The V and J ends lost 0 bases and 0 bases respectively, with 7 bases between them. The CDR3 extends over 14 amino acids. This CDR3 is CASSLGAGSYEQYF. DNA of the CDR3: TGCGCCAGCAGCTTGGGTGCGGGCTCCTACGAGCAGTACTTC.

The V gene is TRBV6-5, the J gene TRBJ1-1; D perhaps matches TRBD1 (5 bases). The germline V and J ends were trimmed by 6 bases and 10 bases, with 18 bases remaining between them. Germline CDR1 is MNHEY and CDR2 is SVGAGI. CDR3 size: 13 residues. The CDR3 DNA is TGTGCCAGCAGCCCCTTGGGGGGTGGAGGAGCTTTCTTT. It encodes CASSPLGGGGAFF.

In its sample, this clone was seen a few times. The V and J genes are TRBV25-1 and TRBJ2-2, with a possible D match to TRBD1 (6 bases). V lost 3 bases to trimming and J lost 3 bases, with 11 bases between them. The CDR3 is 15 amino acids. CDR1 is MGHDK and CDR2 is SYGVNS in the germline V gene. CDR3 nucleotides: TGTGCCAGCAGTGAGGGACACAGGGACACCGGGGAGCTGTTTTTT. This translates into CASSEGHRDTGELFF.

This chain links TRBV3-1 (or the pseudogene TRBV3-2) with TRBJ1-4; D may be TRBD1 (6 bases). Germline V gene lookup returns CDR1 LGHDT and CDR2 YNNKEL (reference sequence). Trimming shortened V by 3 bases and J by 1 base, and 12 bases separated the two germline ends. This CDR3 comprises 16 residues. The CDR3 is CASSQHRDRTNEKLFF. The CDR3 DNA is TGTGCCAGCAGCCAGCACAGGGACCGAACTAATGAAAAACTGTTTTTT.

The rearrangement joins TRBV5-1 to TRBJ2-5; D may be TRBD2 (5 bases). This CDR3 has 15 amino acids. Deletions cut 1 base from V and 4 bases from J, with 14 bases between. Germline V gene sequence: CDR1 SGHRS, CDR2 YFSETQ. CDR3 DNA: TGCGCCAGCAGCTTGTTCGGGGTAAATAGAGAGACCCAGTACTTC. This sequence encodes CASSLFGVNRETQYF.

To note about this clone: The limits of the CDR3 on the DNA are not certain, so only TCRdb's listed CDR3 is given. The CDR3 region is CASSISAASSGNTIYF. The chain links TRBV19 to TRBJ1-3. From its first to its last residue, the CDR3 has 16 amino acids. Germline V gives CDR1 LNHDA, CDR2 SQIVND (reference sequence).

The chain combines TRBV5-6 with TRBJ1-5, with unresolved D. Trimming removed 0 bases at V and 4 bases at J, with 5 bases between. CDR3 size: 13 residues. Germline assignment: CDR1 SGHDT and CDR2 YYEEEE. CDR3 nucleotide sequence: TGTGCCAGCAGCTTGGCGGGGAATCAGCCCCAGCATTTT. This gives the protein CASSLAGNQPQHF.

This clone has more than one count but fewer than ten. The V and J genes are TRBV7-9 and TRBJ1-5, with D perhaps matching TRBD1 (5 bases). There are 12 residues in the CDR3. V lost 4 bases and J lost 9, with 10 bases in between. The germline CDR1 and CDR2 sequences are SEHNR and FQNEAQ (reference sequence). The CDR3 region has the DNA TGTGCCAGCAGCTCACCAGGGTTGCCCCAGCATTTT. Amino acids: CASSSPGLPQHF.

The table lists this clone with a few counts. The V gene is TRBV6-5, the J gene TRBJ1-2; D not certain. The CDR3 spans 13 residues. The V and J ends lost 11 bases and 6 bases respectively, with 19 bases between them. CDR1 and CDR2 (germline): MNHEY, SVGAGI. DNA for the CDR3: TGTGCCTCTGAAAGAGCGGCAGGCGATGGCTACACCTTC. The encoded protein is CASERAAGDGYTF.

V and J are TRBV7-9 and TRBJ1-1; TRBD1 matches at 7 bases. This CDR3 has 14 amino acids. CDR1 and CDR2 (germline): SEHNR, FQNEAQ (reference sequence). V was pared by 3 bases and J by 5 bases, with 6 bases of the junction left unmatched. The DNA for the CDR3 is TGTGCCAGCAGCTTGGGACAGCGACAAACTGAAGCTTTCTTT. Translating gives CASSLGQRQTEAFF.

This chain connects TRBV9 to TRBJ1-2; 7 nucleotides agree with TRBD1. Germline V gene sequence: CDR1 SGDLS, CDR2 YYNGEE. The CDR3 sequence is 15 residues long. Trimming at V came to 0 bases and at J to 7 bases, leaving 9 bases not matched to a gene. CDR3 coding DNA: TGTGCCAGCAGCGTAGCCCCGACAGGGATCGGTGGCTACACCTTC. This codes for CASSVAPTGIGGYTF.

The chain combines TRBV5-1 with TRBJ1-3; a possible D gene is TRBD1 (6 bases). Trimming removed 4 bases from V and 0 bases from J, with 11 bases in between. The CDR3 is made up of 15 amino acids. Germline assignment: CDR1 SGHRS and CDR2 YFSETQ. CDR3 sequence reads: CASSPGQSSGNTIYF. The CDR3 nucleotides read TGCGCCAGCAGCCCCGGACAGAGCTCTGGAAACACCATATATTTT.